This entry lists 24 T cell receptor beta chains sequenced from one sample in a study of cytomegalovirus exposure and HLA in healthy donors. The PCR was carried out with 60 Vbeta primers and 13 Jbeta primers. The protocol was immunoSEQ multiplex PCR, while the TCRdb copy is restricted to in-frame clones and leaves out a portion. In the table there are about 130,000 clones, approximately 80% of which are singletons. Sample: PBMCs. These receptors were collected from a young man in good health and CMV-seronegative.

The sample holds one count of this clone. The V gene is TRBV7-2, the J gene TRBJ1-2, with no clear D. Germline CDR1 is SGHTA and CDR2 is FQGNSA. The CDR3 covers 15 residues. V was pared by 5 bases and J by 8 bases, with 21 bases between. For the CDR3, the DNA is TGTGCCAGCAGCCCTGTCGCCGATATTTGGCCAGGCTACACCTTC. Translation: CASSPVADIWPGYTF. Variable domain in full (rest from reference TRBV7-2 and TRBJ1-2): GAGVSQSPSNKVTEKGKDVELRCDPISGHTALYWYRQSLGQGLEFLIYFQGNSAPDKSGLPSDRFSAERTGGSVSTLTIQRTQQEDSAVYLCASSPVADIWPGYTFGSGTRLTVV.

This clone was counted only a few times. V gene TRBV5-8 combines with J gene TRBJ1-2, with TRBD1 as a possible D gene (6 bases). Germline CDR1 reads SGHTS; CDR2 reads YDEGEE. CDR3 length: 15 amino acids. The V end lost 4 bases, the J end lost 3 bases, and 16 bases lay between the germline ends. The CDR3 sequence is CASSGWDTGDYGYTF. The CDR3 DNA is TGTGCCAGCAGCGGTTGGGACACTGGTGACTATGGCTACACCTTC. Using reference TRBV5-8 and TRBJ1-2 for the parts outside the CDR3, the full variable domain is EAGVTQSPTHLIKTRGQQATLRCSPISGHTSVYWYQQALGLGLQFLLWYDEGEERNRGNFPPRFSGRQFPNYSSELNVNALELEDSALYLCASSGWDTGDYGYTFGSGTRLTVV.

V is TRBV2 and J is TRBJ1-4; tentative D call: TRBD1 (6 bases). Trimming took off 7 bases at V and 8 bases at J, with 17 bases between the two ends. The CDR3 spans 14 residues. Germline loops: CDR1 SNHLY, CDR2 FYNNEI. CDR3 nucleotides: TGTGCCAGCAAGGACAGTCTGACTTGGGAAAAACTGTTTTTT. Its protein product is CASKDSLTWEKLFF.

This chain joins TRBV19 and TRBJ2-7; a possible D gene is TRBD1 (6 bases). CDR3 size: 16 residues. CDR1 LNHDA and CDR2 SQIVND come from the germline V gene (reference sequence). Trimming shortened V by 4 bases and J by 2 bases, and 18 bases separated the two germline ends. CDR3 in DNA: TGTGCCAGTAGTAGAGAACCGGGACAAGGCCCCTACGAGCAGTACTTC. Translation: CASSREPGQGPYEQYF.

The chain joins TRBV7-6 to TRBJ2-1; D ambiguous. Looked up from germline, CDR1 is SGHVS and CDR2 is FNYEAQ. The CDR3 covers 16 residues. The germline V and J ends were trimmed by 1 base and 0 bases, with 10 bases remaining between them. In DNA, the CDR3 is TGTGCCAGCAGCTTAGTATACCTGAGCTCCTACAATGAGCAGTTCTTC. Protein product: CASSLVYLSSYNEQFF.

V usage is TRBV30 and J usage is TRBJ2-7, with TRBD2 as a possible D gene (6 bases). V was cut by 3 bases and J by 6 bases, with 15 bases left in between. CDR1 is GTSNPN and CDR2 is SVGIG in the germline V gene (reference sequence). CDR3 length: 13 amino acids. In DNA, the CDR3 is TGTGCCTGGAGAATTAGCGGAAATTTCGAGCAGTACTTC. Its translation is CAWRISGNFEQYF. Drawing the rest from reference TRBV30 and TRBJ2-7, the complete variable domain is SQTIHQWPATLVQPVGSPLSLECTVEGTSNPNLYWYRQAAGRGLQLLFYSVGIGQISSEVPQNLSASRPQDRQFILSSKKLLLSDSGFYLCAWRISGNFEQYFGPGTRLTVT.

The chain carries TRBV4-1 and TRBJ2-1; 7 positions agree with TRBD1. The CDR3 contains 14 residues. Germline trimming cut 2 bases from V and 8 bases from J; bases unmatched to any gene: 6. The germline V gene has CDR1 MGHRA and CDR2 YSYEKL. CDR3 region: CASSQTGQGDEQFF. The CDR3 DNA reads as TGCGCCAGCAGCCAAACGGGCCAGGGGGATGAGCAGTTCTTC.

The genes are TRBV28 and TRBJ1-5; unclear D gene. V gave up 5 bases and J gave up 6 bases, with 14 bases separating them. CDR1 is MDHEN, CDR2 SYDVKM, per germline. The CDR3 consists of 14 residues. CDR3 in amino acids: CASSEPPGGQPQHF. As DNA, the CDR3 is TGTGCCAGCAGTGAACCCCCGGGAGGTCAGCCCCAGCATTTT.

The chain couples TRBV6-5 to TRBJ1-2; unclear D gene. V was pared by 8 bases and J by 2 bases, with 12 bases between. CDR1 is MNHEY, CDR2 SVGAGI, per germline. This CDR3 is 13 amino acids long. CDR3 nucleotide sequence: TGTGCCAGCCGCCGCGGGTCCAACTATGGCTACACCTTC. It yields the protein CASRRGSNYGYTF.

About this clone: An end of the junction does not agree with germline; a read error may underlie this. The CDR3 nucleotides read TGCGCCAGCGGCTTGGAGTGGGGCGCTGGCTATGGCTACACCTTC. This codes for CASGLEWGAGYGYTF. The chain employs TRBV5-1 and TRBJ1-2; weak D call: TRBD1 (5 bases). This CDR3 region has 15 residues. CDR1 SGHRS and CDR2 YFSETQ come from the germline V gene.

Here the CDR3 DNA reads TGTGCCAGCAGTGTTGAAGCGACCTACGAGCAGTACTTC. It codes for CASSVEATYEQYF. The chain recombines TRBV2 with TRBJ2-7, with D unresolved. Germline V gives CDR1 SNHLY, CDR2 FYNNEI. This CDR3 has 13 amino acids. Trimming stripped 4 bases from V and 2 bases from J, with 9 bases between.

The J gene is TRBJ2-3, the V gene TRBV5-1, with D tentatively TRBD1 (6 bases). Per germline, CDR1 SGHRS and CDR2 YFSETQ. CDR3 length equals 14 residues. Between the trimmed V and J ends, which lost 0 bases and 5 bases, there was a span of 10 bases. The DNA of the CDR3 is TGCGCCAGCAGCTTGGGGGGGCGCGGAGATACGCAGTATTTT. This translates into CASSLGGRGDTQYF.

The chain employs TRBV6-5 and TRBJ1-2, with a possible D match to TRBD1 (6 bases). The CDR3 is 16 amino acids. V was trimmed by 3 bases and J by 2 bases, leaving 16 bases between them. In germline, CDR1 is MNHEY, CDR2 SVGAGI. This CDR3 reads CASSYLGTQGNYGYTF. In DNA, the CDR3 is TGTGCCAGCAGTTATTTGGGAACACAGGGAAACTATGGCTACACCTTC.

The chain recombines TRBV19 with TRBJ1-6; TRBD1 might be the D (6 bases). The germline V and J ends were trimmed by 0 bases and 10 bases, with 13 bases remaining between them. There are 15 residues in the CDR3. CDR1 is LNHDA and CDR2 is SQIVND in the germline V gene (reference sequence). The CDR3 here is CASSIDAQGSSPLHF. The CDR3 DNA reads TGTGCCAGTAGTATAGATGCCCAGGGGAGCTCACCCCTCCACTTT.

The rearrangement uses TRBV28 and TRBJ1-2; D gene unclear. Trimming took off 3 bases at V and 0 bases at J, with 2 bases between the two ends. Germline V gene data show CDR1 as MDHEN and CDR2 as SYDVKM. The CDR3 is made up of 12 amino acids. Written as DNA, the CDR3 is TGTGCCAGCAGTTTTACTAACTATGGCTACACCTTC. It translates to CASSFTNYGYTF.

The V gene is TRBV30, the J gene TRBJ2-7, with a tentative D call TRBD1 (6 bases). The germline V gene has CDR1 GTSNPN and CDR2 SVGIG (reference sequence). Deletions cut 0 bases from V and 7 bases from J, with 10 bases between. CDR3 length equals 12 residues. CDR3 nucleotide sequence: TGTGCCTGGAGTGTAGGGGGAAAGGAGCAGTACTTC. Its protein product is CAWSVGGKEQYF. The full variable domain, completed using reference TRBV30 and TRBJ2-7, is SQTIHQWPATLVQPVGSPLSLECTVEGTSNPNLYWYRQAAGRGLQLLFYSVGIGQISSEVPQNLSASRPQDRQFILSSKKLLLSDSGFYLCAWSVGGKEQYFGPGTRLTVT.

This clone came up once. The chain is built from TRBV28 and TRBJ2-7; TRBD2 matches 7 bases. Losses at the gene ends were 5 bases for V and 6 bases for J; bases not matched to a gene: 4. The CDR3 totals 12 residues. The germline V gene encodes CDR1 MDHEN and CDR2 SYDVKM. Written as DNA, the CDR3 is TGTGCCAGCAGTGGGACGGGGGGCGAGCAGTACTTC. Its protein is CASSGTGGEQYF.

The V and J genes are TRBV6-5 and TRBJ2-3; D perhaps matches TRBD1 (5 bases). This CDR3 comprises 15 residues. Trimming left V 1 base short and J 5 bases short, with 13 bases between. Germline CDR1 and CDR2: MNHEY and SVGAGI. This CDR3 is CASSYYGQGKDTQYF. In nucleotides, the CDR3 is TGTGCCAGCAGTTACTACGGCCAGGGAAAAGATACGCAGTATTTT.

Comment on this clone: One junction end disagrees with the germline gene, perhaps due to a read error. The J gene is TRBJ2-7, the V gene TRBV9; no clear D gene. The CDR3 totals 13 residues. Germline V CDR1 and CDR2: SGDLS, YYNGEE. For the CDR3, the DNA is TGTGCCGGCAGCCTGGCCCCGTTCCGCGAGCAGTACTTC. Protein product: CAGSLAPFREQYF.

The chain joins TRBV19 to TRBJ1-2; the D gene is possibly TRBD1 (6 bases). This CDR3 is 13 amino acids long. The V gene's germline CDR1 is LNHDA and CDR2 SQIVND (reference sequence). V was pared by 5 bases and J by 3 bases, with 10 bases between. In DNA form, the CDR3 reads TGTGCCAGTAGTCCCGAGGGGGACTATGGCTACACCTTC. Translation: CASSPEGDYGYTF.

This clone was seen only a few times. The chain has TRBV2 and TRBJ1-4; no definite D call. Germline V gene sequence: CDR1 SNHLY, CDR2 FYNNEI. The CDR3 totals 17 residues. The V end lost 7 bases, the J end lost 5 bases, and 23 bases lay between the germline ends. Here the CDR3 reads CASTETTVLAPNEKLFF. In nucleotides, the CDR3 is TGTGCCAGCACTGAGACAACCGTGTTGGCCCCCAATGAAAAACTGTTTTTT.

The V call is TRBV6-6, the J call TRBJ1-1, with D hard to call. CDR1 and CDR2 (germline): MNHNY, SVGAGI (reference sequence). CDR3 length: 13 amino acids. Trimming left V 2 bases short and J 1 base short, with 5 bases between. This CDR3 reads CASSYPKNTEAFF. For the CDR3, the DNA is TGTGCCAGCAGTTACCCCAAGAACACTGAAGCTTTCTTT.

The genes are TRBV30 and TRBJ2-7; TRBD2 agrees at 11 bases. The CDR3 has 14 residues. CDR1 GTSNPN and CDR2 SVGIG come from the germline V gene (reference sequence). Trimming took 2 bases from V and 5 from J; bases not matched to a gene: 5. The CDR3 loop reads CAWSRETSGNEQYF. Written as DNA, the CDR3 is TGTGCCTGGAGTAGGGAGACTAGCGGGAACGAGCAGTACTTC.

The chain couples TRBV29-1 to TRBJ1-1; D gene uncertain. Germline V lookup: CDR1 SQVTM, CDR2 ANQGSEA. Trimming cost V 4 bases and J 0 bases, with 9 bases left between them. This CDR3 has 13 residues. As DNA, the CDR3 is TGCAGCGTTGGCCAAACTCTGAACACTGAAGCTTTCTTT. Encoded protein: CSVGQTLNTEAFF.